This TCR beta chain was profiled in a study of blood T cell repertoires in COVID-19 (dated by TCRdb to the early 2020s). Context from the whole study: Collaborator samples came from the United States, Italy and Spain and covered acute and convalescent phases of COVID-19. The prospective study material was composed of cDNA or gDNA derived from T cells, B-cell-depleted T cells, or PBMCs. The dataset comprised deeply sampled blood TCRbeta repertoires from subjects exposed to, actively infected with, or recovered from COVID-19. A freely available public database, intended as a resource for researchers studying the immune response to SARS-CoV-2, is where the repertoires were released. Samples came from the ongoing ImmuneRACE study (first 160 participants) plus 1,254 subjects from 6 global collaborators. Nearly every sample came with metadata listing a de-identified subject ID, COVID-19 status, age in years and sex. Where HLA class I and class II types were available, the types were taken from metadata supplied by the sample provider, not from assay-based typing. The paper as a whole reports these results and caveats: How much clinical and demographic metadata was included differed by source and by participant, and the metadata was provided uncurated.

As concerns this clone: Its antigen is not yet known. No clone much larger than this one lies a single base away; base qualities are absent.

The immunoSEQ Assay, a bias-controlled multiplex PCR, was used to amplify TCRbeta CDR3 regions from genomic DNA. The published analysis was carried out like this. The number of nucleated cells in each sample was estimated from the amplification of reference gene primers within the assay. Sequence reads were collapsed and filtered to measure the absolute abundance of every unique TCRbeta CDR3 rearrangement. For each sample, productive Simpson clonality was calculated as the square root of Simpson's diversity index over productive rearrangements. In its TCRdb copy, this immuneACCESS table keeps in-frame sequences only and misses some clones. Where compared with another copy, unresolved V genes explain less than half of these, and the others have no known cause. That table gives V, J and clone size, and the DNA gave D and trimming. The sample table records about 180,000 clones; roughly 89% of these occur just once. The ten largest clones capture around 1.6% of the sample.

Measured from the cysteine to the phenylalanine, the CDR3 is 16 residues long. Only CDR3 DNA is held: 48 bases, read in frame from base 1. The CDR1 and CDR2 encoded by the germline V gene are SGDLS and YYNGEE. V and J lose 0 bases and 0 bases, and a span of 11 bases separates them. Whole blood was collected in K2EDTA tubes by collaborating institutions according to the institutions' own protocols. For TCRbeta analysis, collaborators shipped samples in one of three forms: frozen whole blood, isolated PBMCs, or DNA extracted from either of those sample types. Source material: peripheral blood. The source of this sequence is a woman in her 50s with acute or convalescent COVID-19. The chain links TRBV9 with TRBJ2-3; perhaps TRBD2 is the D gene, with 6 bases matching. CDR3 reads: CASSVGGRTSTDTQYF. The DNA is as follows: TGTGCCAGCAGCGTAGGGGGGAGGACTAGCACAGATACGCAGTATTTT.